The sequence of this T cell receptor (beta chain) was determined in a study of cytomegalovirus exposure and HLA in healthy donors. Primers: 60 Vbeta forward and 13 Jbeta reverse. The data were produced by immunoSEQ multiplex PCR, yet TCRdb's version contains in-frame clones alone and is incomplete. The sample lists about 85,000 clones; around 80% were seen once. Study-wide findings and caveats: It was confirmed in vitro that three of the CMV-associated chains were specific for CMV antigens. A previous analysis found most TCR beta V segments productive roughly 87% or roughly 30% of the time.

Concerning this clone itself: No antigen is known for it.

There are 14 residues in the CDR3. Germline V gives CDR1 SGHNT, CDR2 YENEEA. With 8 bases clipped from V and 6 bases from J, the junction kept 4 bases outside the gene matches. The sequenced sample was PBMCs. This TCR derives from a woman aged 45-65 years in good health and CMV-seropositive. J is TRBJ2-3 and V is TRBV11-3, with 14 nucleotides matching TRBD2. In DNA, the CDR3 is TGTGCCAGCTCCGGGACTAGCGGGAGTGATACGCAGTATTTT. It is translated as CASSGTSGSDTQYF.